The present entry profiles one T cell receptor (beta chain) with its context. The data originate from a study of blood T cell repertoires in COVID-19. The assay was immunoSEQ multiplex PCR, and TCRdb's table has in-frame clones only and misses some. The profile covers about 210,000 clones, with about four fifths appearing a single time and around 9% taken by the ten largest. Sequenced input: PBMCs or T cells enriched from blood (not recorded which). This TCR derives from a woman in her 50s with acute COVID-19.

CDR3: CASSPLRRTENTEAFF. The CDR3 DNA reads as TGTGCCAGCTCACCCTTGAGAAGGACAGAGAACACTGAAGCTTTCTTT. This chain joins TRBV18 and TRBJ1-1, with D tentatively TRBD1 (6 bases). The V gene's germline CDR1 is KGHSH and CDR2 LQKENI. V was cut by 3 bases and J by 1 base, with 15 bases left in between. The CDR3 runs to 16 residues.